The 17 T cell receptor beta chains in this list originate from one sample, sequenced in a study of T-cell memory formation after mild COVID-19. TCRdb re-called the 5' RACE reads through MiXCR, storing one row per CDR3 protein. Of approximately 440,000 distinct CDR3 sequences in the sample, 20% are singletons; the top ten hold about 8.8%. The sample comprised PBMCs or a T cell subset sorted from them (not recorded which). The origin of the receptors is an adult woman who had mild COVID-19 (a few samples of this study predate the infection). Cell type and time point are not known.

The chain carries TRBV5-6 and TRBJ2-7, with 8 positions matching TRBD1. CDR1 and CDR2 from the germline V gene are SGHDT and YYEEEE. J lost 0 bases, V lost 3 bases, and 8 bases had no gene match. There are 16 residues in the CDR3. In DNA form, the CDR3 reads TGTGCCAGCAGCTCGACCGGGACAGGCTTCTCCTACGAGCAGTACTTC. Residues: CASSSTGTGFSYEQYF.

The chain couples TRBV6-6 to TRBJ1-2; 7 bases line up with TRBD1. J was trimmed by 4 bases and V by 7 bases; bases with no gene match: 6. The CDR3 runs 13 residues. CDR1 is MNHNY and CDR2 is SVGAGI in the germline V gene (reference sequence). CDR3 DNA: TGTGCCAGCATACCAGACAGGGTCTATGGCTACACCTTC. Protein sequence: CASIPDRVYGYTF.

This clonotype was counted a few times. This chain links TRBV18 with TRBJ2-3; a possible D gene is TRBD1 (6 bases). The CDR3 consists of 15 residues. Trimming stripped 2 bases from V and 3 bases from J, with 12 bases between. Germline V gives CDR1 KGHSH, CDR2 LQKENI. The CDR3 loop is CASSPAGASTDTQYF. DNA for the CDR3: TGTGCCAGCTCACCAGCAGGGGCGTCGACAGATACGCAGTATTTT.

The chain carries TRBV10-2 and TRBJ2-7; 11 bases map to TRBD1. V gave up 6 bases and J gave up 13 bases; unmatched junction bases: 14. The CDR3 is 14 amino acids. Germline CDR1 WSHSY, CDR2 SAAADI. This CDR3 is CASSSGQGVLRGYF. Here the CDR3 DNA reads TGCGCCAGCAGCTCGGGACAGGGGGTCCTCCGAGGTTACTTC.

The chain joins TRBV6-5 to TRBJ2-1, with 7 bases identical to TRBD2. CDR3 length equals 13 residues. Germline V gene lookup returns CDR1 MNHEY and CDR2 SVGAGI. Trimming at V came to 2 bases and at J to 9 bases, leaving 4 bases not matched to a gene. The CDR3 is CASSYGPGGEQFF. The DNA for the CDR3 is TGTGCCAGCAGTTACGGACCGGGGGGTGAGCAGTTCTTC.

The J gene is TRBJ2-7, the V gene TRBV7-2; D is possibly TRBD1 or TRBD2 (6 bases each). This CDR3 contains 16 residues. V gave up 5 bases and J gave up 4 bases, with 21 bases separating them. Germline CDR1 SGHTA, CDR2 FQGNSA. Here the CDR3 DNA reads TGTGCCAGCAGCCCTCTAGGGGGGCCTCGAAGGTACGAGCAGTACTTC. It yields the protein CASSPLGGPRRYEQYF.

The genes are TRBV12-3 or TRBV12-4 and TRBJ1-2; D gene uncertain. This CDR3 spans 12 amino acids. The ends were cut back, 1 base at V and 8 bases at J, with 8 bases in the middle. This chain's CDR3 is CASSLVGEGYTF. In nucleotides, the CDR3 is TGTGCCAGCAGTTTAGTTGGGGAGGGCTACACCTTC.

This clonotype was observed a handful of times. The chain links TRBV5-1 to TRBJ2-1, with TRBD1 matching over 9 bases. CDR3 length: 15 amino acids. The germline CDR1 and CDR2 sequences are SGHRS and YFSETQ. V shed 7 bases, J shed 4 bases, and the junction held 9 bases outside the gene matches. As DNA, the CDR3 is TGCGCCAGCTTCCTTGCGGGACAGGGATACAATGAGCAGTTCTTC. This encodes CASFLAGQGYNEQFF.

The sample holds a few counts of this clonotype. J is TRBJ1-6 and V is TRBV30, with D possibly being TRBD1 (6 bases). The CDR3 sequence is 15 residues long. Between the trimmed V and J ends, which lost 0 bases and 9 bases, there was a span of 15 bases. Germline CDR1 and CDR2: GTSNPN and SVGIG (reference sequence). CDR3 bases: TGTGCCTGGAGTGTTCTCTCAGGGGAGGCTTCACCCCTCCACTTT. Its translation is CAWSVLSGEASPLHF.

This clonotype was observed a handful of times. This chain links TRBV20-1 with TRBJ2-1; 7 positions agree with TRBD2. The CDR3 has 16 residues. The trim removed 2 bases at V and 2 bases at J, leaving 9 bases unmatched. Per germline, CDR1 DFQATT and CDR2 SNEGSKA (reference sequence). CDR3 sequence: CSARRAGVGTYNEQFF. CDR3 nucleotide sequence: TGCAGTGCTAGAAGGGCGGGAGTCGGTACCTACAATGAGCAGTTCTTC.

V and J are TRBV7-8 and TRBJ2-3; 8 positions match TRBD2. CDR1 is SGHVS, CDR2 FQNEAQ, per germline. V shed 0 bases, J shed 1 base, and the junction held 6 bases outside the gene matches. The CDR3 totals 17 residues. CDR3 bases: TGTGCCAGCAGCTTAGCGGGGGTTAGCGGGGGCACAGATACGCAGTATTTT. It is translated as CASSLAGVSGGTDTQYF.

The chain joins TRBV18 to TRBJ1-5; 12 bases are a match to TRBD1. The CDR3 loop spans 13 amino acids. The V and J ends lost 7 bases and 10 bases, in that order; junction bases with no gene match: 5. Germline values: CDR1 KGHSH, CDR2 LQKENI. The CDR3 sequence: CASCPGQGAPQHF. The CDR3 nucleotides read TGTGCCAGCTGCCCGGGACAGGGGGCCCCCCAGCATTTT.

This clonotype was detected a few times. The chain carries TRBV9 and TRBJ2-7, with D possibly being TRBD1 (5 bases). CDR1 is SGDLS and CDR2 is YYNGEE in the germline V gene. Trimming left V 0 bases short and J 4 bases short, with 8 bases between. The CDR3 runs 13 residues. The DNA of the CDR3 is TGTGCCAGCAGCGTAGAAGACAGATACGAGCAGTACTTC. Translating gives CASSVEDRYEQYF.

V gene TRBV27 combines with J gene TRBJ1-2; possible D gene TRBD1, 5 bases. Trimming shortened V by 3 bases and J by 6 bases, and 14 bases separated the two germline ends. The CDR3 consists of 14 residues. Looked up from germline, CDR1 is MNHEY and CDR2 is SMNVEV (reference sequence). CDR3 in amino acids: CASSFMSGSDGYTF. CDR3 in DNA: TGTGCCAGCAGTTTTATGTCAGGGTCGGATGGCTACACCTTC.

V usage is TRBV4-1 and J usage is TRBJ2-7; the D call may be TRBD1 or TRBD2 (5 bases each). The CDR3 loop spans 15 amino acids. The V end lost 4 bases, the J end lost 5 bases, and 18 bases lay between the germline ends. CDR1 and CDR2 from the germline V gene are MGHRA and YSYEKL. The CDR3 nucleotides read TGCGCCAGCAGCCTTGCTCGGGGCAGGCCGGACGAGCAGTACTTC. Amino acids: CASSLARGRPDEQYF.

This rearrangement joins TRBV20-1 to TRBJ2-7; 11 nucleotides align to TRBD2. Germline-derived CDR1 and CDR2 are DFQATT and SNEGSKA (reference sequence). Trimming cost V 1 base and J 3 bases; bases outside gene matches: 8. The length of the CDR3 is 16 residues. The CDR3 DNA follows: TGCAGTGCTAGAGGCCCTAGCGGGGGGACATACTACGAGCAGTACTTC. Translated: CSARGPSGGTYYEQYF.

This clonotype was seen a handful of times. The chain's CDR3 is CASQIGRVGQETQYF. CDR3 sequence (DNA): TGTGCCAGCCAGATCGGGCGGGTAGGACAAGAGACCCAGTACTTC. The chain is built from TRBV7-2 and TRBJ2-5; perhaps TRBD2 as D (5 bases). Germline-derived CDR1 and CDR2 are SGHTA and FQGNSA. The length of the CDR3 is 15 residues. Trimming stripped 8 bases from V and 2 bases from J, with 18 bases between.